Listed here are 22 T cell receptor beta chains from one sample, sequenced in a study of T cells in localized non-small cell lung cancer. Repertoires were generated with immunoSEQ multiplex PCR, while TCRdb's copy carries only in-frame clones and drops some. Counted here are tens of thousands of clones, around four fifths occurring once; the ten biggest clones make up about 36%. This specimen consisted of peripheral blood, obtained before any cancer treatment. These receptors all come from an older male donor with stage II squamous cell lung carcinoma.

This clone appeared a few times. This chain joins TRBV5-4 and TRBJ2-2; possibly TRBD1 for D (5 bases). Germline V gene data show CDR1 as SGHNT and CDR2 as YYREEE (reference sequence). Between the trimmed V and J ends, which lost 2 bases and 3 bases, there was a span of 8 bases. The CDR3 sequence is 14 residues long. CDR3 in amino acids: CASSLGDDTGELFF. As DNA, the CDR3 is TGTGCCAGCAGCTTAGGGGATGACACCGGGGAGCTGTTTTTT.

The chain links TRBV5-4 to TRBJ1-1; D is uncertain. The CDR3 covers 15 residues. Germline CDR1 SGHNT, CDR2 YYREEE (reference sequence). Trimming removed 4 bases from V and 3 bases from J, with 16 bases in between. The CDR3 region is CASSPEDATHTEAFF. CDR3 nucleotide sequence: TGTGCCAGCAGCCCGGAGGATGCGACCCACACTGAAGCTTTCTTT.

The CDR3 DNA follows: TGTGCCAGCAGAAGGGACCCGAAATACGAGCAGTACTTC. Amino acid sequence: CASRRDPKYEQYF. The rearrangement uses TRBV6-1 and TRBJ2-7; D may match TRBD1 or TRBD2 (5 bases each). CDR3 length equals 13 residues. Germline V gene data show CDR1 as MNHNS and CDR2 as SASEGT. V dropped 6 bases and J dropped 4 bases, with 13 bases sitting between them.

This chain links TRBV23-1 with TRBJ2-7; D is unresolved. Being an ORF, TRBV23-1 has a function that is uncertain. There are 12 residues in the CDR3. The V and J ends lost 0 bases and 6 bases respectively, with 6 bases between them. CDR3 DNA sequence: TGCGCCAGCAGTCAATCTTCAACCGAGCAGTACTTC. Amino acid sequence: CASSQSSTEQYF.

This chain connects TRBV11-3 to TRBJ2-6, with TRBD1 as a possible D gene (5 bases). The CDR3 totals 15 residues. Trimming cost V 5 bases and J 2 bases, with 10 bases left between them. Germline loops: CDR1 SGHNT, CDR2 YENEEA. The CDR3 nucleotides read TGTGCCAGCAGCCAAGACAGTACTGGGGCCAACGTCCTGACTTTC. Translation gives CASSQDSTGANVLTF.

The V call is TRBV29-1, the J call TRBJ2-7; D perhaps matches TRBD2 (6 bases). This CDR3 is built from 13 residues. V was cut by 2 bases and J by 3 bases, with 11 bases left in between. The germline gives CDR1 SQVTM, CDR2 ANQGSEA. The CDR3 loop is CSVEWDGSYEQYF. The CDR3 nucleotides are TGCAGCGTTGAATGGGACGGGAGCTACGAGCAGTACTTC.

This clone appeared a single time. The chain links TRBV7-2 to TRBJ2-2; TRBD1 matches 8 bases. From germline, CDR1 is SGHTA and CDR2 FQGNSA. V lost 2 bases to trimming and J lost 7 bases; unmatched junction nucleotides: 9. The CDR3 length is 16 residues. CDR3 bases: TGTGCCAGCAGCTTAAGGATACGACAGGGGAACGGGGAGCTGTTTTTT. It codes for CASSLRIRQGNGELFF. The variable domain in full, with the rest retrieved from reference TRBV7-2 and TRBJ2-2, is GAGVSQSPSNKVTEKGKDVELRCDPISGHTALYWYRQSLGQGLEFLIYFQGNSAPDKSGLPSDRFSAERTGGSVSTLTIQRTQQEDSAVYLCASSLRIRQGNGELFFGEGSRLTVL.

This sequence joins TRBV11-1 and TRBJ2-7; 8 bases fit TRBD1. The CDR3 extends over 15 amino acids. The germline V gene encodes CDR1 SGHAT and CDR2 FQDESV (reference sequence). The trim removed 5 bases at V and 3 bases at J, leaving 9 bases unmatched. The CDR3 here is CASSQDRGKYYEQYF. In DNA form, the CDR3 reads TGTGCCAGCAGCCAAGACAGGGGCAAATACTACGAGCAGTACTTC.

The chain combines TRBV5-4 with TRBJ2-7; possible D gene TRBD1, 6 bases. This CDR3 has 15 residues. In germline, CDR1 is SGHNT, CDR2 YYREEE (reference sequence). Trimming cost V 2 bases and J 6 bases, with 18 bases left between them. This CDR3 is CASSLVTGPLSEQYF. The CDR3 coding sequence is TGTGCCAGCAGCTTAGTAACAGGGCCTCTATCCGAGCAGTACTTC.

This clone was counted once. The rearrangement uses TRBV9 and TRBJ2-7; no reliable D call. Germline-derived CDR1 and CDR2 are SGDLS and YYNGEE. The CDR3 is 14 residues long. Trimming removed 4 bases from V and 5 bases from J, with 16 bases in between. CDR3 loop: CASSPRTVKDEQYF. Here the CDR3 DNA reads TGTGCCAGCAGCCCCCGGACGGTCAAGGACGAGCAGTACTTC.

The sample holds a few counts of this clone. The chain uses TRBV9 and TRBJ1-2; 8 nucleotides line up with TRBD1. Germline CDR1 and CDR2: SGDLS and YYNGEE. The CDR3 loop spans 15 amino acids. The junction had 7 bases not matched to a gene; V was cut back by 2 bases and J by 4 bases. CDR3 amino acids: CASSVDRGLGYGYTF. As DNA, the CDR3 is TGTGCCAGCAGCGTCGACAGGGGTCTGGGCTATGGCTACACCTTC.

A single count supports this clone. The gene calls are TRBV14 and TRBJ2-4; D remains unclear. V was pared by 2 bases and J by 8 bases, with 10 bases between. The germline V gene encodes CDR1 SGHDN and CDR2 FVKESK. The CDR3 is 13 amino acids. CDR3 protein: CASSQRLTDIQYF. The CDR3 DNA follows: TGTGCCAGCAGCCAACGACTGACGGACATTCAGTACTTC.

The J gene is TRBJ2-1, the V gene TRBV30; D gene unclear. There are 14 residues in the CDR3. The germline CDR1 and CDR2 sequences are GTSNPN and SVGIG (reference sequence). Trimming stripped 2 bases from V and 9 bases from J, with 17 bases between. The CDR3 loop is CAWSTGSWVGEQFF. The CDR3 bases are TGTGCCTGGAGTACCGGGTCCTGGGTGGGTGAGCAGTTCTTC.

The chain carries TRBV7-2 and TRBJ2-7; D is undetermined. Germline values: CDR1 SGHTA, CDR2 FQGNSA. The CDR3 is 11 amino acids. The ends were cut back, 2 bases at V and 4 bases at J, with 3 bases in the middle. CDR3 residues: CASSLFYEQYF. In nucleotides, the CDR3 is TGTGCCAGCAGCTTATTTTACGAGCAGTACTTC.

The chain employs TRBV2 and TRBJ2-3, with D maybe TRBD1 (5 bases). The J call could be wrong; TRBJ1-5 is a better fit for the DNA end. The V gene's germline CDR1 is SNHLY and CDR2 FYNNEI. There are 13 residues in the CDR3. The DNA of the CDR3 is TGTGCCACTCAGTCGACAGCCACAGATACGCAGCATTTT. Its protein product is CATQSTATDTQHF.

This clone was recorded once. The chain joins TRBV10-3 to TRBJ2-6, with D perhaps TRBD1 or TRBD2 (5 bases each). CDR1 and CDR2 (germline): ENHRY, SYGVKD. The V gene lost 8 bases and the J gene lost 0 bases, with 20 bases spanning the gap. The CDR3 consists of 18 residues. CDR3 loop: CAISGTATSRSGANVLTF. CDR3 DNA sequence: TGTGCCATCTCCGGGACGGCAACTTCCCGCTCTGGGGCCAACGTCCTGACTTTC.

V and J are TRBV9 and TRBJ2-7, with D tentatively TRBD1 or TRBD2 (6 bases each). The germline V and J ends were trimmed by 0 bases and 0 bases, with 10 bases remaining between them. The CDR3 contains 15 residues. CDR1 is SGDLS and CDR2 is YYNGEE in the germline V gene. This CDR3 is CASSVEGGSSYEQYF. The CDR3 DNA follows: TGTGCCAGCAGCGTAGAGGGGGGTAGCTCCTACGAGCAGTACTTC.

The chain is built from TRBV7-3 and TRBJ1-1; 10 nucleotides match TRBD1. V dropped 5 bases and J dropped 7; count of bases not matched to a gene: 7. This CDR3 comprises 14 residues. The germline V gene has CDR1 SGHTA and CDR2 FQGTGA. CDR3 nucleotide sequence: TGTGCCAGCAGCCCATTCAGGACAGGGGGTGAAGCTTTCTTT. It codes for CASSPFRTGGEAFF. The whole variable domain, remainder taken from reference TRBV7-3 and TRBJ1-1, is GAGVSQTPSNKVTEKGKYVELRCDPISGHTALYWYRQSLGQGPEFLIYFQGTGAADDSGLPNDRFFAVRPEGSVSTLKIQRTERGDSAVYLCASSPFRTGGEAFFGQGTRLTVV.

This clone appeared a few times. This chain uses TRBV6-1 with TRBJ1-2; TRBD1 might be the D (5 bases). Germline CDR1 MNHNS, CDR2 SASEGT. The CDR3 contains 12 residues. The ends were cut back, 4 bases at V and 4 bases at J, with 7 bases in the middle. The CDR3 DNA reads TGTGCCAGCAGTGCAGACAGCTATGGCTACACCTTC. It specifies CASSADSYGYTF.

The rearrangement links TRBV11-2 to TRBJ2-5, with TRBD1 matching 9 bases. The DNA end favors TRBJ2-7, so the J call may be wrong. From germline, CDR1 is SGHAT and CDR2 FQNNGV. CDR3 size: 17 residues. The CDR3 here is CASSFTFSGTGKYEQYF. Written as DNA, the CDR3 is TGTGCCAGCAGCTTCACATTTTCCGGGACAGGGAAGTACGAGCAGTACTTC.

The genes are TRBV11-2 and TRBJ2-5; D is uncertain. The V and J ends lost 2 bases and 3 bases respectively, with 10 bases between them. CDR1 SGHAT and CDR2 FQNNGV come from the germline V gene. This CDR3 is built from 14 residues. CDR3 in amino acids: CASSLTSGKETQYF. In DNA form, the CDR3 reads TGTGCCAGCAGCTTAACTTCAGGAAAAGAGACCCAGTACTTC.

In its sample, this clone ranks as medium-sized. This sequence joins TRBV2 and TRBJ1-2; possible D gene TRBD1, 6 bases. The CDR3 consists of 13 residues. Looked up from germline, CDR1 is SNHLY and CDR2 is FYNNEI. V shed 8 bases and J shed 4 bases, with 14 bases lying between them. The CDR3 region has the DNA TGTGCCAGCGAGGGGGGAGGGAGCTATGGCTACACCTTC. It codes for CASEGGGSYGYTF.